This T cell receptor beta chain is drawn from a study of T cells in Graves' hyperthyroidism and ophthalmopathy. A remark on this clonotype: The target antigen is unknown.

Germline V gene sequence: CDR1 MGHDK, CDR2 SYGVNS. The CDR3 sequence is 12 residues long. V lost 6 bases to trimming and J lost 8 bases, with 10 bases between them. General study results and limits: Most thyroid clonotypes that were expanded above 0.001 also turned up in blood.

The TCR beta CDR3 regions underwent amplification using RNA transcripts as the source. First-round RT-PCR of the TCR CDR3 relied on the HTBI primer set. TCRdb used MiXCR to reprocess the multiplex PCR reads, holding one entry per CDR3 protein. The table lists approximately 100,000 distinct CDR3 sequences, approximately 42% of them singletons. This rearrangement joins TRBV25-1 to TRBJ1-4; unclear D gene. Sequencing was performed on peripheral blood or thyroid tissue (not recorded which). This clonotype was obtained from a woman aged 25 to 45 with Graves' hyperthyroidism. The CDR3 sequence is CASRGLTEKLFF. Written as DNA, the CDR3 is TGTGCCAGCAGGGGGTTAACCGAAAAACTGTTTTTT.